This TCR beta chain stems from a study of T cell responses to AZD1222 COVID-19 vaccine (dated by TCRdb to the early 2020s). About the investigation overall: A total of 233 trial participants underwent TCR sequencing, of whom some 210 received two doses of AZD1222 and about 26 received two doses of the MenACWY control vaccine. Trial participants were enrolled by age into 18-55, 56-69 and 70-plus year subgroups, with around 150, 28 and 57 TCR-sequenced participants respectively.

Remarks on this clone: What antigen it recognizes has not been identified. No much larger clone exists at a distance of one base, and base qualities are not known.

The CDR3 regions of human TCRbeta chains were analyzed by immunosequencing. The study's processing was this. TCRs in the repertoires were compared against a reference library of SARS-CoV-2-specific TCRs that had been generated with the MIRA antigen-specificity platform. Breadth was defined as the fraction of unique TCRs that were SARS-CoV-2-associated. Depth was defined as the fraction of total T cells that were SARS-CoV-2-associated. Using the MIRA data, each spike-specific TCR was assigned both to the spike region to which the TCR was reactive and to a CD4 or CD8 class. Log10-transformed breadth and depth values were compared by one-way ANOVA with Sidak's multiple comparisons tests. TCRdb provides this immuneACCESS table in a form limited to in-frame rearrangements. Some clones are lacking; in checked studies, under half of them reflect an unresolved V gene, and why the rest are absent is not known. That table is the source of V, J and clone size, and D and trimming were worked out from the DNA. This sample holds around 100,000 clones; more than 75% were observed only once. Of the sample, more than 3.5% falls within the top ten clones.

The full study reports these points: Nearly half of unique spike-specific TCRs reportedly recognized epitopes outside regions mutated in the B.1.351 and B.1.1.7 variants. No day 14 peak-response samples were available, so repertoires were characterized only after the peak T cell response. Conclusions about previously exposed vaccinees are limited because only six or seven AZD1222 recipients were SARS-CoV-2 seropositive at baseline. The 56-69-year group was small, and its depth increase did not reach significance, likely because of low power. After two AZD1222 doses, both the breadth and the depth of spike-specific TCRs were significantly higher than at day 0 and than in MenACWY recipients. Participants were mostly white British, with more females than males. The authors suggested clonal diversity may have been underestimated. The vaccine-associated CD4 TCRs covered the entire spike protein, and the dominant responses fell in regions 160-218 and 743-854.

The time point label for this specimen denotes: baseline before first vaccination. The treatment or condition label on this specimen signifies: meningococcal conjugate vaccine given as trial control. The vaccinee samples were drawn from two UK trials, COV001 and COV002, one of which was a single-blind randomized controlled phase 2/3 trial testing AZD1222 (ChAdOx1 nCoV-19) in healthy adults. Trial participant PBMC samples were collected at day 0 and day 28 after the second dose for TCRbeta chain sequencing. The CDR3 starts with the cysteine, ends with the phenylalanine, and has 14 residues. CDR3 DNA is the only sequence kept; it has 42 bases, read in frame from the first base. CDR1 is given as MDHEN and CDR2 as SYDVKM, both from the germline V gene. V ends up 1 base short and J 3 bases short, with an unmatched junction base count of 0.

Sequencing was performed on peripheral blood, taken on day 0 of MenACWY control vaccination. The receptor comes from an adult in good health. The rearrangement combines TRBV28 with TRBJ1-1; TRBD1 lines up with 9 middle nucleotides. DNA sequence: TGTGCCAGCAGTTTATACAGGGGGCACACTGAAGCTTTCTTT. It is translated as CASSLYRGHTEAFF.